This T cell receptor beta chain was captured in a study of blood T cell repertoires in COVID-19. As for the study in general: Donors in the United States, Italy and Spain gave samples during acute or convalescent COVID-19. Nucleic acid was either cDNA or gDNA, and it came from T cells, B-cell-depleted T cells, or PBMCs.

Germline CDR1 reads LGHDT; CDR2 reads YNNKEL (reference sequence). The CDR3 has 15 residues. Trimming removed 6 bases from V and 0 bases from J; junction bases left unmatched: 4. In the original analysis: Researchers report that nucleated cell counts were estimated from reference gene primer amplification. Sequencing used immunoSEQ multiplex PCR; TCRdb keeps in-frame clones, though not all of them. V, J and clone size derive from that table, while D and trimming were established from the DNA sequence. The profile shows some 150,000 clones, about 80% of them singletons. What was sequenced was peripheral blood. This TCR was recovered from a woman in her fifties or sixties with acute or convalescent COVID-19. V gene TRBV3-1 (or the pseudogene TRBV3-2) combines with J gene TRBJ2-3, with 9 bases lining up with TRBD1. The CDR3 is CASRDRGMSTDTQYF. The DNA for the CDR3 is TGTGCCAGCAGGGACAGGGGAATGAGCACAGATACGCAGTATTTT.